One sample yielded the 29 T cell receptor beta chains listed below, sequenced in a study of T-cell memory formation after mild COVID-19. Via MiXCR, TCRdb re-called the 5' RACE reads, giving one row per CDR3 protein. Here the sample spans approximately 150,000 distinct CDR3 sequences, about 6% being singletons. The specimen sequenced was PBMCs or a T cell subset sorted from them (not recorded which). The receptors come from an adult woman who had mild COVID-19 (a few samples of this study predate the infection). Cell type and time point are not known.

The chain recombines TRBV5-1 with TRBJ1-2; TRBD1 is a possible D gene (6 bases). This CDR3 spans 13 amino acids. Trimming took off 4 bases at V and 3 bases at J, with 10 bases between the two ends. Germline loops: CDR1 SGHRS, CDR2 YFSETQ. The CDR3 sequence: CASSGQHDYGYTF. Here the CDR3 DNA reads TGCGCCAGCAGCGGACAGCATGACTATGGCTACACCTTC.

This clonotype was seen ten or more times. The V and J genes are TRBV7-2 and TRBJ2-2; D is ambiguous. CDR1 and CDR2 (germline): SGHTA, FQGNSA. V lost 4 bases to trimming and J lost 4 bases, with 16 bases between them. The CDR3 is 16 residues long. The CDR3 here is CASSSAVGRFTGELFF. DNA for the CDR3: TGTGCCAGCAGCTCGGCTGTAGGTAGATTCACCGGGGAGCTGTTTTTT.

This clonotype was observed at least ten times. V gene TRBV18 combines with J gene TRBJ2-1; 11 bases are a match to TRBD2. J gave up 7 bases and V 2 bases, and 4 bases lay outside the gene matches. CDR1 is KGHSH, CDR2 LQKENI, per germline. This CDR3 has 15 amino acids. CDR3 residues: CASSPTSGGRNEQFF. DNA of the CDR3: TGTGCCAGCTCACCAACTAGCGGGGGACGAAATGAGCAGTTCTTC.

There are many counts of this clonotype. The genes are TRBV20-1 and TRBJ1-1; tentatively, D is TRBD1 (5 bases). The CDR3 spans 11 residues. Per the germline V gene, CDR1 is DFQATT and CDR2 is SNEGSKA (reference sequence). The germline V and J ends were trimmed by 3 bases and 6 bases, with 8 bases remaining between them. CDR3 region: CSASQGAEAFF. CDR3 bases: TGCAGTGCTAGTCAGGGCGCTGAAGCTTTCTTT.

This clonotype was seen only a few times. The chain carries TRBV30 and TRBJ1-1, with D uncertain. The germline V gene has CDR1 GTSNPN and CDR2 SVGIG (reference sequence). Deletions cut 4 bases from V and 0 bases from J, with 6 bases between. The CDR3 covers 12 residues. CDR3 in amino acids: CAWTPVNTEAFF. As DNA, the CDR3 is TGTGCCTGGACCCCAGTGAACACTGAAGCTTTCTTT.

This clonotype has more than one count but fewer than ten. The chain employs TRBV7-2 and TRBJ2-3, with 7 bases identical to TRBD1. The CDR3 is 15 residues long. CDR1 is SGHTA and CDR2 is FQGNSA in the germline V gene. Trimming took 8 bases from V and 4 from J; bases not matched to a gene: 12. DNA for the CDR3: TGTGCCAGCCAAACCGGGCGGCAGGGGGCAGATACGCAGTATTTT. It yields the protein CASQTGRQGADTQYF.

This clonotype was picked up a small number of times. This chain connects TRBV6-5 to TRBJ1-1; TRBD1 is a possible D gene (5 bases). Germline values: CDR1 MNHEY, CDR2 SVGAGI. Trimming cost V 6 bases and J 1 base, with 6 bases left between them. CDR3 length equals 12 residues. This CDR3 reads CASRDKNTEAFF. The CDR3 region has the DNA TGTGCCAGCAGGGACAAGAACACTGAAGCTTTCTTT.

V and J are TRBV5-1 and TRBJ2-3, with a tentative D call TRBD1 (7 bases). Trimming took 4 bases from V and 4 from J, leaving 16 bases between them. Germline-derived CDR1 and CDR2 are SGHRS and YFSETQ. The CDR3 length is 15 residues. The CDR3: CASSGGTAAADTQYF. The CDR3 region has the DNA TGCGCCAGCAGCGGGGGGACAGCAGCGGCAGATACGCAGTATTTT.

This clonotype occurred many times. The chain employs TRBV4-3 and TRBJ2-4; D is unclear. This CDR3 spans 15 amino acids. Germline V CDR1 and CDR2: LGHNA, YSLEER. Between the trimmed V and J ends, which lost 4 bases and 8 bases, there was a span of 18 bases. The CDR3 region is CASSRGSNSLDIQYF. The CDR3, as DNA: TGCGCCAGCAGCCGAGGCAGTAATTCTTTGGACATTCAGTACTTC.

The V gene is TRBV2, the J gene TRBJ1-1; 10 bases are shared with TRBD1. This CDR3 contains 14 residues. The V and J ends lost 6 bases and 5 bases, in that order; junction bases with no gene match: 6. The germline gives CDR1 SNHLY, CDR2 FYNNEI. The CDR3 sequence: CASRQDRGSTEAFF. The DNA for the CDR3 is TGTGCCAGCAGGCAGGACAGGGGGTCGACTGAAGCTTTCTTT.

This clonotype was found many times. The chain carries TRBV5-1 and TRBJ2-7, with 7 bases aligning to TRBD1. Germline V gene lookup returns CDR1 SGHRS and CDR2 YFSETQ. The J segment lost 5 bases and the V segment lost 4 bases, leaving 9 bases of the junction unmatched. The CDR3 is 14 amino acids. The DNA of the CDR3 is TGCGCCAGCAGCCCGCTGACAGGGCTTCACGAGCAGTACTTC. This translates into CASSPLTGLHEQYF. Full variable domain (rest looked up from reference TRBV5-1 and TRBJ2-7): KAGVTQTPRYLIKTRGQQVTLSCSPISGHRSVSWYQQTPGQGLQFLFEYFSETQRNKGNFPGRFSGRQFSNSRSEMNVSTLELGDSALYLCASSPLTGLHEQYFGPGTRLTVT.

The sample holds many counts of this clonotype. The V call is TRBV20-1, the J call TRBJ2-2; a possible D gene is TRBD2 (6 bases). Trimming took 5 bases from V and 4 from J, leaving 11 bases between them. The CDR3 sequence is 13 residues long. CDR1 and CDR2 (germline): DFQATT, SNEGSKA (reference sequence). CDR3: CSASGTRTGELFF. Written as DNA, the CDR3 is TGCAGTGCTTCCGGGACTCGCACCGGGGAGCTGTTTTTT.

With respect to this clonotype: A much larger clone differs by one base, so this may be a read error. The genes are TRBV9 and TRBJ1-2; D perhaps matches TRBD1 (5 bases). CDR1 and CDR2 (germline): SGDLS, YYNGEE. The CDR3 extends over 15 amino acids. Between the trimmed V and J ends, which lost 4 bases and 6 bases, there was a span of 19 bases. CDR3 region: CASSYGGWGFDGYTF. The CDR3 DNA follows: TGTGCCAGCAGCTACGGCGGATGGGGCTTTGATGGCTACACCTTC.

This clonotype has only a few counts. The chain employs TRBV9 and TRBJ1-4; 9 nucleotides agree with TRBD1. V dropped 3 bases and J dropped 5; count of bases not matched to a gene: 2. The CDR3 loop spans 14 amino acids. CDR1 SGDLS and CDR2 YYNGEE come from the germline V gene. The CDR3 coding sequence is TGTGCCAGCAGCGCGGGACAGGGAAATGAAAAACTGTTTTTT. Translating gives CASSAGQGNEKLFF.

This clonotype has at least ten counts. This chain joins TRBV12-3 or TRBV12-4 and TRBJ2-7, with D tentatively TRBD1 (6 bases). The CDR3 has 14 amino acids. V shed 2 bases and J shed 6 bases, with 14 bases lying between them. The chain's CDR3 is CASSLMGALSEQYF. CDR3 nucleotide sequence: TGTGCCAGCAGTTTAATGGGGGCGTTAAGCGAGCAGTACTTC.

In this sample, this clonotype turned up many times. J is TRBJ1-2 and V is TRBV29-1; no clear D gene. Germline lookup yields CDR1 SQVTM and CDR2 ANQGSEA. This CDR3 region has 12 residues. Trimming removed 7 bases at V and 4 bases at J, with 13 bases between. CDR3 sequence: CSAKRPAYGYTF. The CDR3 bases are TGCAGCGCAAAACGGCCGGCCTATGGCTACACCTTC.

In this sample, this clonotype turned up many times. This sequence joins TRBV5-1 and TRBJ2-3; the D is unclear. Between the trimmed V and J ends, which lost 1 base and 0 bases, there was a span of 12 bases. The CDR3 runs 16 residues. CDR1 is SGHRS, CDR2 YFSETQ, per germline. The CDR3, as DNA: TGCGCCAGCAGCTTGTCGGGCCGTCCCAGCACAGATACGCAGTATTTT. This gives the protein CASSLSGRPSTDTQYF.

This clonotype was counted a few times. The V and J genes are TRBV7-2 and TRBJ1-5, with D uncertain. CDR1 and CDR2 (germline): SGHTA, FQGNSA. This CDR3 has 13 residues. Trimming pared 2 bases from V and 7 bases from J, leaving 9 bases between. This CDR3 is CASSLSRGQPQHF. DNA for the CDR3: TGTGCCAGCAGCTTATCCCGGGGACAGCCCCAGCATTTT.

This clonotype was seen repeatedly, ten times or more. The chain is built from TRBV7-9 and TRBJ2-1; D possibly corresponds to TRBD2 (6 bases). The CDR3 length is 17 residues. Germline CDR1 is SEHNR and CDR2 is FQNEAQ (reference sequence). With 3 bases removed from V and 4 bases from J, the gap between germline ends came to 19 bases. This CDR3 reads CASSFFHGERAYNEQFF. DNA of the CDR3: TGTGCCAGCAGCTTTTTCCACGGAGAGCGGGCGTACAATGAGCAGTTCTTC.

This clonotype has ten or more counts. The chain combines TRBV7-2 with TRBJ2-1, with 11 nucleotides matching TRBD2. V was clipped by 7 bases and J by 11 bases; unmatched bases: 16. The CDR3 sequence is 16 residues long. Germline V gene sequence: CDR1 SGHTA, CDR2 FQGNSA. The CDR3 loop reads CASTPSPGLAAIKQFF. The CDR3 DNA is TGTGCCAGCACCCCAAGCCCGGGACTAGCGGCAATTAAGCAGTTCTTC.

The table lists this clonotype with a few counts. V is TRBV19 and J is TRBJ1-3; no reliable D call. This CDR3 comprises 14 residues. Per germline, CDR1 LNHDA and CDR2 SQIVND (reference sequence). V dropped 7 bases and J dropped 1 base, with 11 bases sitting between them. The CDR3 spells CASNDPGSGNTIYF. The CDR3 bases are TGTGCCAGTAACGATCCGGGTTCTGGAAACACCATATATTTT.

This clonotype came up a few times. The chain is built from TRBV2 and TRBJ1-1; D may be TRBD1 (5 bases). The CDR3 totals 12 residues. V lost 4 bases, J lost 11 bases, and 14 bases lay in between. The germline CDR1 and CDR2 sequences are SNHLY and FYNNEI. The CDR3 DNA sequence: TGTGCCAGCAGTGGGGACGATCGTTCGGCTTTCTTT. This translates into CASSGDDRSAFF.

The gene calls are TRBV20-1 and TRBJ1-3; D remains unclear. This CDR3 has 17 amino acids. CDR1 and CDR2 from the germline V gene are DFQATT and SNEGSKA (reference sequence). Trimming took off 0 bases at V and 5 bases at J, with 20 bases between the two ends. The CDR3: CSARDQDREGFRNTIYF. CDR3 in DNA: TGCAGTGCTAGAGATCAGGATAGGGAAGGTTTTAGAAACACCATATATTTT.

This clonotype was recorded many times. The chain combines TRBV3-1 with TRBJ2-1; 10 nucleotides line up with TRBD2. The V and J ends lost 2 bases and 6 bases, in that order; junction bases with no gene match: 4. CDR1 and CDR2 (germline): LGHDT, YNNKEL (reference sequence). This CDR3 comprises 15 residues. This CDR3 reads CASSQSSGGPNEQFF. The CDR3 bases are TGTGCCAGCAGCCAATCTAGCGGGGGTCCCAATGAGCAGTTCTTC.

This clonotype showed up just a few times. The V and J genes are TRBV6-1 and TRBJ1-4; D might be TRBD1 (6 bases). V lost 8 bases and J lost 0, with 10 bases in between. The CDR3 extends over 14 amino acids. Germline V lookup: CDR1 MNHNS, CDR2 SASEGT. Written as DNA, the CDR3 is TGTGCCAGCGGCAGACAGGCAACTAATGAAAAACTGTTTTTT. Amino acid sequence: CASGRQATNEKLFF.

The DNA for the CDR3 is TGTGCCAGTAGTATGGGCAGGGAAAGCACTGAAGCTTTCTTT. Protein: CASSMGRESTEAFF. The chain carries TRBV19 and TRBJ1-1; tentative D call: TRBD1 (5 bases). Trimming cost V 3 bases and J 4 bases, with 12 bases left between them. The CDR3 covers 14 residues. CDR1 is LNHDA, CDR2 SQIVND, per germline (reference sequence).

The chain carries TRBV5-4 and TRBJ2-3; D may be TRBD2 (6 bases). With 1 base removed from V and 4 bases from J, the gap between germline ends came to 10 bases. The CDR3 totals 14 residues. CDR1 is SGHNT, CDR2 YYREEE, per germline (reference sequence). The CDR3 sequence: CASSLQPGADTQYF. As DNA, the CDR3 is TGTGCCAGCAGCTTGCAGCCGGGAGCAGATACGCAGTATTTT. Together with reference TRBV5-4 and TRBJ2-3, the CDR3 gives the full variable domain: ETGVTQSPTHLIKTRGQQVTLRCSSQSGHNTVSWYQQALGQGPQFIFQYYREEENGRGNFPPRFSGLQFPNYSSELNVNALELDDSALYLCASSLQPGADTQYFGPGTRLTVL.

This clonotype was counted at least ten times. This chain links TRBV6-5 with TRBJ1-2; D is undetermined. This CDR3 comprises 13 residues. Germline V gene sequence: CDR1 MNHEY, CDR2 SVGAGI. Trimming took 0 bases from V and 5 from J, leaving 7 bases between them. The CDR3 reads CASSYSGMYGYTF. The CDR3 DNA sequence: TGTGCCAGCAGTTACTCCGGGATGTATGGCTACACCTTC.

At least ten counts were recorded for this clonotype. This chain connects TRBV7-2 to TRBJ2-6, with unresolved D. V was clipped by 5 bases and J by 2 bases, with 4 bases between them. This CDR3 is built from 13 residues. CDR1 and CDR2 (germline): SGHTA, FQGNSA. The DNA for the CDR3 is TGTGCCAGCAGCCTCCCTGGGGCCAACGTCCTGACTTTC. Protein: CASSLPGANVLTF.